These 8 T cell receptor beta chains were sequenced from one sample in a study of T cells after yellow fever vaccination. TCRdb reprocessed the 5' RACE reads via MiXCR and lists one record per CDR3 protein. This sample carries 50,000 to 60,000 distinct CDR3 sequences, approximately 6.6% of them seen once, and the ten largest clones take approximately 24%. This material consisted of CD8+ T cells not binding an NS4B(214-222) dextramer, sorted from PBMCs, taken more than 40 days after the first yellow fever vaccination. These receptors originate from a man aged 18 to 35 who received the YFV17D yellow fever vaccine.

The rearrangement uses TRBV7-2 and TRBJ2-7; D gene unclear. The ends were cut back, 4 bases at V and 2 bases at J, with 15 bases in the middle. This CDR3 is built from 15 residues. The germline V gene encodes CDR1 SGHTA and CDR2 FQGNSA. For the CDR3, the DNA is TGTGCCAGCAGCTACGGTGTGGGCGCGGCCTACGAGCAGTACTTC. This encodes CASSYGVGAAYEQYF.

This clonotype was picked up a small number of times. The rearrangement uses TRBV20-1 and TRBJ2-5; 9 nucleotides match TRBD2. The germline gives CDR1 DFQATT, CDR2 SNEGSKA (reference sequence). This CDR3 has 16 amino acids. Germline trimming cut 6 bases from V and 3 bases from J; bases unmatched to any gene: 14. Here the CDR3 reads CSAGVRVAGAKETQYF. As DNA, the CDR3 is TGCAGTGCCGGGGTCCGGGTAGCGGGGGCAAAAGAGACCCAGTACTTC.

This clonotype was found many times. The chain couples TRBV29-1 to TRBJ1-2, with 8 positions matching TRBD1. Trimming removed 0 bases from V and 6 bases from J; junction bases left unmatched: 6. The CDR3 runs to 14 residues. Germline CDR1 SQVTM, CDR2 ANQGSEA. CDR3 nucleotide sequence: TGCAGCGTTGAAGATGACGACAGGGGAGATGGCTACACCTTC. This gives the protein CSVEDDDRGDGYTF.

This clonotype was observed many times. The chain carries TRBV7-9 and TRBJ2-1; D remains ambiguous. The CDR3 is 12 amino acids. CDR1 is SEHNR and CDR2 is FQNEAQ in the germline V gene (reference sequence). V dropped 3 bases and J dropped 8 bases, with 8 bases sitting between them. The DNA of the CDR3 is TGTGCCAGCAGCTTGGAAAGGGATGAGCAGTTCTTC. This translates into CASSLERDEQFF. The whole variable domain, remainder taken from reference TRBV7-9 and TRBJ2-1, is DTGVSQNPRHKITKRGQNVTFRCDPISEHNRLYWYRQTLGQGPEFLTYFQNEAQLEKSRLLSDRFSAERPKGSFSTLEIQRTEQGDSAMYLCASSLERDEQFFGPGTRLTVL.

This clonotype showed up many times. The genes are TRBV4-3 and TRBJ2-3; possibly TRBD2 for D (6 bases). This CDR3 is 16 amino acids long. V was clipped by 0 bases and J by 5 bases, with 15 bases between them. Germline lookup yields CDR1 LGHNA and CDR2 YSLEER. In DNA form, the CDR3 reads TGCGCCAGCAGCCAAGAGGCGCCTAGCGATTTAGATACGCAGTATTTT. Translating gives CASSQEAPSDLDTQYF.

This clonotype was detected many times. This sequence joins TRBV12-3 or TRBV12-4 and TRBJ1-5; tentative D call: TRBD1 (6 bases). The CDR3 consists of 14 residues. The V end was cut by 2 bases, the J end by 8 bases, with 13 bases between. The CDR3 nucleotides read TGTGCCAGCAGTTTACTGGGGGGCCCGGAGCCCCAGCATTTT. Protein: CASSLLGGPEPQHF.

With regard to this clonotype: This may be a read error, as it is one base from a much larger clone. This chain uses TRBV7-9 with TRBJ2-7, with TRBD1 identical over 7 bases. This CDR3 has 15 amino acids. The germline CDR1 and CDR2 sequences are SEHNR and FQNEAQ (reference sequence). DNA for the CDR3: TGTGCCAGCAGCTCGACAGGGCCTAAGAACTACGAGCAGTGCTTC. Translation: CASSSTGPKNYEQCF.

The table lists this clonotype with a few counts. The chain links TRBV27 to TRBJ2-6; D uncertain. Trimming shortened V by 4 bases and J by 1 base, and 8 bases separated the two germline ends. Germline CDR1 is MNHEY and CDR2 is SMNVEV (reference sequence). The CDR3 consists of 15 residues. The CDR3 nucleotides read TGTGCCAGCAGTTCCCTACTTTCTGGGGCCAACGTCCTGACTTTC. Amino acid sequence: CASSSLLSGANVLTF.